This note documents a single TCR beta chain sequence. Its antigen is not known. Using its own MiXCR run on the reads, TCRdb lists one record per CDR3 protein. The table has 450,000 to 600,000 distinct CDR3 sequences, more than 30% seen once; the top ten hold roughly a sixth. This specimen belongs to a study of T cell repertoires in cytomegalovirus infection. At the level of the study: In the study, CMV epitopes included recently identified HLA-C-restricted and well-studied HLA-B-restricted ones. Study observations and caveats: Summed frequency of public TCR beta families distinguished CMV carriers with the relevant HLA. Within the response measured ex vivo, HLA-C-restricted CMV-specific TCR beta clonotypes were dominant.

The CDR3 has 15 residues. The germline CDR1 and CDR2 sequences are MGHRA and YSYEKL. V lost 1 base to trimming and J lost 5 bases; unmatched junction nucleotides: 5. This material consisted of cultured PBMCs, taken from culture after CMV antigen stimulation. This chain connects TRBV4-1 to TRBJ2-1; 7 nucleotides agree with TRBD2. The TCR comes from a human donor in good health (CMV status not recorded). Some clones in this sample may be carry-over from other donors' samples. CDR3 residues: CASSQVGTIHNEQFF. The CDR3 DNA follows: TGCGCCAGCAGCCAAGTCGGGACTATCCACAATGAGCAGTTCTTC.